This TCR beta chain is drawn from a study of blood T cell repertoires in COVID-19. The CDR3 is 13 amino acids. The V gene lost 11 bases and the J gene lost 4 bases, with 14 bases spanning the gap. Germline CDR1 and CDR2: SNHLY and FYNNEI. Libraries were prepared by immunoSEQ multiplex PCR; TCRdb keeps only in-frame clonotypes and omits some of them. Of 240,000 or so clones in the sample, about four fifths were seen once. The chain couples TRBV2 to TRBJ2-2; a possible D gene is TRBD2 (7 bases). Sequencing was carried out using peripheral blood. The source is an elderly woman with acute or convalescent COVID-19. The CDR3 nucleotides are TGTGCCCAGAGGGGGGAGGGCACCGGGGAGCTGTTTTTT. It encodes CAQRGEGTGELFF.